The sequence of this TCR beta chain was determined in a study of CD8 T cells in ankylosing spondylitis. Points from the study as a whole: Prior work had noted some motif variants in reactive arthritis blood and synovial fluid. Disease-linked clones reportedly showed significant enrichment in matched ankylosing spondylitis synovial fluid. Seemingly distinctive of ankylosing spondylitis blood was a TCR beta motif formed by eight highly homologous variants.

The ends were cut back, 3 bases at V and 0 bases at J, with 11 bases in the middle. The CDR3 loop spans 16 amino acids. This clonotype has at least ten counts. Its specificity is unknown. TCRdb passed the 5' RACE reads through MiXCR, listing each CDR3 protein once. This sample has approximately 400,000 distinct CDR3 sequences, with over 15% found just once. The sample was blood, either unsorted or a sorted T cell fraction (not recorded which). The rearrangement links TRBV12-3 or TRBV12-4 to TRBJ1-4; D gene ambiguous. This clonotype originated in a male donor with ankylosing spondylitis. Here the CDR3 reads CASSLPGPATNEKLFF. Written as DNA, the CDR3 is TGTGCCAGCAGTTTGCCCGGGCCCGCAACTAATGAAAAACTGTTTTTT.